These T cell receptor beta chains were read from a single sample in a study of CD8+CD57+ T cells in acquired aplastic anemia. Each CDR3 protein gets one entry after TCRdb re-called the reads with MiXCR. The repertoire consists of 150,000 to 200,000 distinct CDR3 sequences, with approximately 44% occurring once and the leading ten covering 0.85% to 1.3%. What was sequenced was sorted CD4+, CD8+, or CD8+CD57+ T cells (not recorded which) from PBMCs. The receptor set was obtained from a human donor in good health. Each CDR3 is given with its conserved first and last residue. The order of the fields is CDR3 DNA, CDR3 protein, clone size, J gene, V gene, D gene. A D gene is named only where the DNA matches it firmly. Clone size is given for some rows only: seen once, a few or many times, or a class if the clone is expanded.

CDR3nt: TGTGCCAGCAGCGAGTCCCGGAATAATGAAAAACTGTTTTTT
CDR3aa: CASSESRNNEKLFF
abundance: many
j_gene: TRBJ1-4
v_gene: TRBV2
d_gene: NA

CDR3nt: TGTGCCAGCAGCTACCTCCGAACGCGGACAGCTAACTACACCTTC
CDR3aa: CASSYLRTRTANYTF
abundance: many
j_gene: TRBJ1-2
v_gene: TRBV7-9
d_gene: NA

CDR3nt: TGTGCCAGCAGCTTCAGGGTCAACACTGAAGCTTTCTTT
CDR3aa: CASSFRVNTEAFF
abundance: many
j_gene: TRBJ1-1
v_gene: TRBV7-8
d_gene: NA

CDR3nt: TGCGCCAGCAGCCAAGACAGGGGATACGAGCAGTACTTC
CDR3aa: CASSQDRGYEQYF
abundance: NA
j_gene: TRBJ2-7
v_gene: TRBV4-3
d_gene: NA

CDR3nt: TGTGCCTGGGCGACAGGGGGCTCCTACGAGCAGTACTTC
CDR3aa: CAWATGGSYEQYF
abundance: many
j_gene: TRBJ2-7
v_gene: TRBV30
d_gene: TRBD1

CDR3nt: TGCAGCGTTGGGGACGACCTCCGAGGGGAGACCCAGTACTTC
CDR3aa: CSVGDDLRGETQYF
abundance: NA
j_gene: TRBJ2-5
v_gene: TRBV29-1
d_gene: NA

CDR3nt: TGTGCCAGCAGTTACGGGCAGGGTCTCTATGGCTACACCTTC
CDR3aa: CASSYGQGLYGYTF
abundance: few
j_gene: TRBJ1-2
v_gene: TRBV10-3
d_gene: NA

CDR3nt: TGTGCCAGCAGCCAAGACCCTAGAAATGAAAAACTGTTTTTT
CDR3aa: CASSQDPRNEKLFF
abundance: many
j_gene: TRBJ1-4
v_gene: TRBV4-2
d_gene: NA

CDR3nt: TGTGCCACCAGAGGGACCGCATACGAGCAGTACTTC
CDR3aa: CATRGTAYEQYF
abundance: NA
j_gene: TRBJ2-7
v_gene: TRBV24-1
d_gene: NA

CDR3nt: TGTGCCAGCAGTTTAGTTGGTACGTCTTTCTTT
CDR3aa: CASSLVGTSFF
abundance: many
j_gene: TRBJ1-1
v_gene: TRBV12-3/TRBV12-4
d_gene: NA

CDR3nt: TGTGCCACCAGCAGCTACTTAGGAGGGGCTGGAGATACGCAGTATTTT
CDR3aa: CATSSYLGGAGDTQYF
abundance: few
j_gene: TRBJ2-3
v_gene: TRBV15
d_gene: NA

CDR3nt: TGTGCCACCAGCTGGACAGGGTTCGATCAGCCCCGGCATTTT
CDR3aa: CATSWTGFDQPRHF
abundance: many
j_gene: TRBJ1-5
v_gene: TRBV15
d_gene: TRBD1

CDR3nt: TGTGCCAGCAGTTTATACGGCGCAACGTTAAATCAGCCCCAGCATTTT
CDR3aa: CASSLYGATLNQPQHF
abundance: many
j_gene: TRBJ1-5
v_gene: TRBV12-3/TRBV12-4
d_gene: NA

CDR3nt: TGTGCCAGCAGCCAAGGGGACACCTATGGCTGCACCTTC
CDR3aa: CASSQGDTYGCTF
abundance: few
j_gene: TRBJ1-2
v_gene: TRBV14
d_gene: NA

CDR3nt: TGTGCCAGCAGCCTCTCGACAGGAATTAATGAAAAACTGTTTTTT
CDR3aa: CASSLSTGINEKLFF
abundance: many
j_gene: TRBJ1-4
v_gene: TRBV7-9
d_gene: NA

CDR3nt: TGTGCCAGCAGCCGGGAGAAGACCCAGTACTTC
CDR3aa: CASSREKTQYF
abundance: NA
j_gene: TRBJ2-5
v_gene: TRBV2
d_gene: NA